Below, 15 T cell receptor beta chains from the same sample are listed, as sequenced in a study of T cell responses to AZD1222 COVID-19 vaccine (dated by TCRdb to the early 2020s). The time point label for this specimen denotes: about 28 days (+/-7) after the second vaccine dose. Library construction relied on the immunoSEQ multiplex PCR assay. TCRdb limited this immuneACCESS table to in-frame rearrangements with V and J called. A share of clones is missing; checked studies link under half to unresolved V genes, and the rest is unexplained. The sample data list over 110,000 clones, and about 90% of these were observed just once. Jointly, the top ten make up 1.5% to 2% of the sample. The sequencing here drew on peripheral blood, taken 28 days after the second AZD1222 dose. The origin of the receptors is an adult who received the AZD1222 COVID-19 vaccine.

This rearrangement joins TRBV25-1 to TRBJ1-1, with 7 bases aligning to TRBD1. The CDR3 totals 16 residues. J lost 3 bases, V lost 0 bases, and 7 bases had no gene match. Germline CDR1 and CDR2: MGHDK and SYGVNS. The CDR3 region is CASSEYFRGADTEAFF. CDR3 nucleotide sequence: TGTGCCAGCAGTGAATATTTCAGGGGGGCGGACACTGAAGCTTTCTTT.

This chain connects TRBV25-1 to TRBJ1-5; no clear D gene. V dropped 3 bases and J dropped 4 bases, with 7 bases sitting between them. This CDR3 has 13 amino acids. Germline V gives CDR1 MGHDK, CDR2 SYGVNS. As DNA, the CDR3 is TGTGCCAGCAGTGAGTTAGAGAATCAGCCCCAGCATTTT. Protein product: CASSELENQPQHF. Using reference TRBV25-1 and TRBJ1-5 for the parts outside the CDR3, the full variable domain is EADIYQTPRYLVIGTGKKITLECSQTMGHDKMYWYQQDPGMELHLIHYSYGVNSTEKGDLSSESTVSRIRTEHFPLTLESARPSHTSQYLCASSELENQPQHFGDGTRLSIL.

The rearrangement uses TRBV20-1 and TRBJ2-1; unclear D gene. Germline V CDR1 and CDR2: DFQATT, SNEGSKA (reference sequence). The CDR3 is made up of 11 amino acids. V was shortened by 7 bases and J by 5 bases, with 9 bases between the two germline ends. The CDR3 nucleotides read TGCAGTGGCCCGGAAGACAATGAGCAGTTCTTC. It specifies CSGPEDNEQFF.

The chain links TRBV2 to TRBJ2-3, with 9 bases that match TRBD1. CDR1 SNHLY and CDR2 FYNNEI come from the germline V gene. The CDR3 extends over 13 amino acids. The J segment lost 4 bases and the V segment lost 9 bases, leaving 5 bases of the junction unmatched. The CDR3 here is CASRTGVADTQYF. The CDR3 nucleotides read TGTGCCAGTAGGACAGGGGTTGCAGATACGCAGTATTTT.

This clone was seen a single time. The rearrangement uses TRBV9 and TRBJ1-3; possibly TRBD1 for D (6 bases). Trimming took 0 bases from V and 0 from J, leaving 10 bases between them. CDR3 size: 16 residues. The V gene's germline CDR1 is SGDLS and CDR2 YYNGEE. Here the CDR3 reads CASSVGGRGSGNTIYF. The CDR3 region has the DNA TGTGCCAGCAGCGTAGGGGGCAGGGGCTCTGGAAACACCATATATTTT.

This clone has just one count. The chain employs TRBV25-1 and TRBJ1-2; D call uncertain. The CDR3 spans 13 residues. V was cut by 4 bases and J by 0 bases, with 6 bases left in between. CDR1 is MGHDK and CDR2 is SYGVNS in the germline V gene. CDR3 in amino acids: CASSVSANYGYTF. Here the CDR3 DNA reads TGTGCCAGCAGTGTATCAGCTAACTATGGCTACACCTTC.

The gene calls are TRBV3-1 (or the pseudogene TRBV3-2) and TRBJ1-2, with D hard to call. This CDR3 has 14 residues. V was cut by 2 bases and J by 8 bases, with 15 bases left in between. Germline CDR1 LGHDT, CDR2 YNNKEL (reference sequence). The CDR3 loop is CASSQNEARRGYTF. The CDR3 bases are TGTGCCAGCAGCCAAAACGAAGCTAGGAGAGGCTACACCTTC.

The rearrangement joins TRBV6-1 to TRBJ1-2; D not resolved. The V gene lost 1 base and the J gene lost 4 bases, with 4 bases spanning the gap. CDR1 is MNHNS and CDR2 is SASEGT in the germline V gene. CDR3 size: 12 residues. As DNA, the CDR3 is TGTGCCAGCAGTGAAGACAGCTATGGCTACACCTTC. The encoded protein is CASSEDSYGYTF.

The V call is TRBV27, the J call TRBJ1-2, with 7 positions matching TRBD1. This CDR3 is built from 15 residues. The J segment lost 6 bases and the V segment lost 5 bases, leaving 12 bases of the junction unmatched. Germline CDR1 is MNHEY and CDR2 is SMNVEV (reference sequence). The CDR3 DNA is TGTGCCAGCAGTACCTCCCCCGGGACAGTAGATGGCTACACCTTC. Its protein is CASSTSPGTVDGYTF.

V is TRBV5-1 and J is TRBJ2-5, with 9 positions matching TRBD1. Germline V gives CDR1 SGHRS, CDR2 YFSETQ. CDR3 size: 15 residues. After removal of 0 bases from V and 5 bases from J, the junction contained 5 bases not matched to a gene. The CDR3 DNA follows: TGCGCCAGCAGCTTGGACAGGGGGCGAGGGGAGACCCAGTACTTC. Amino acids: CASSLDRGRGETQYF.

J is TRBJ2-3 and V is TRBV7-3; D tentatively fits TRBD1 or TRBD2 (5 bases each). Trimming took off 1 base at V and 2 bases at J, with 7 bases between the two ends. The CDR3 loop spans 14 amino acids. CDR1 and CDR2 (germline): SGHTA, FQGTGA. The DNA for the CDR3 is TGTGCCAGCAGCTTAAGGGACCTCACAGATACGCAGTATTTT. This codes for CASSLRDLTDTQYF.

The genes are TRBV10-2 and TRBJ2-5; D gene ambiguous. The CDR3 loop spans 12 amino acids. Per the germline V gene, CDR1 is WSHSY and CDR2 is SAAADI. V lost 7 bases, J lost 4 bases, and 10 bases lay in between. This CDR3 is CASKGPGETQYF. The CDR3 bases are TGCGCCAGCAAAGGGCCCGGAGAGACCCAGTACTTC.

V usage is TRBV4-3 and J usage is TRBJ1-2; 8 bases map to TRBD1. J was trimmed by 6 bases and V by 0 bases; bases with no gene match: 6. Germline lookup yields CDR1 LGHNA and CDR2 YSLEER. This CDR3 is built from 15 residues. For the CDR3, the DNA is TGCGCCAGCAGCCAAGATACAGGGGGGAATGATGGCTACACCTTC. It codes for CASSQDTGGNDGYTF.

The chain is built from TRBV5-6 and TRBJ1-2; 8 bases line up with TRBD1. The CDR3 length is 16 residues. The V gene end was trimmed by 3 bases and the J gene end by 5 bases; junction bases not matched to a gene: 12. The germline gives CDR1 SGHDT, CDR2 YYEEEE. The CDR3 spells CASSSMDRAVVYGYTF. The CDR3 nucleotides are TGTGCCAGCAGCTCCATGGACAGGGCCGTCGTGTATGGCTACACCTTC.

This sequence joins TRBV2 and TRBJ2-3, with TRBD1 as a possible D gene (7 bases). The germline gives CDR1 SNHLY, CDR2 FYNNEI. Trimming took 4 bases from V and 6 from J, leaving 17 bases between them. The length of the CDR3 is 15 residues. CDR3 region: CASSVAGGTGDTQYF. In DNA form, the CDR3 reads TGTGCCAGCAGTGTGGCAGGGGGGACCGGGGATACGCAGTATTTT.